This T cell receptor (beta chain) derives from a study of blood T cells in healthy people across ages. Findings of the study overall: Diversity was higher, and naive CD4+ cells more numerous, in long-lived donors than in aged donors.

Germline-derived CDR1 and CDR2 are MNHNS and SASEGT. V shed 6 bases and J 4 bases; nucleotides not matched to a gene: 15. There are 17 residues in the CDR3. With a J-beta primer mix and a sample-barcoded 5' primer, a second PCR ran roughly 6 to 12 cycles. TCRdb independently ran MiXCR on the 5' RACE reads; one entry per CDR3 protein. The sample shows 450,000 to 700,000 distinct CDR3 sequences, 27% of them seen only once. Those donating, healthy Caucasian individuals from Russia, were aged roughly 6 to 90. This clonotype was seen only a few times. What it binds is unknown. The source of this sequence is a woman in her 70s in good health. The sample was blood. The gene calls are TRBV6-1 and TRBJ2-5, with 9 bases identical to TRBD1. In nucleotides, the CDR3 is TGTGCCAGCAGGGCCTCCCGGGACAGGGCTCTCGGAGAGACCCAGTACTTC. This translates into CASRASRDRALGETQYF.